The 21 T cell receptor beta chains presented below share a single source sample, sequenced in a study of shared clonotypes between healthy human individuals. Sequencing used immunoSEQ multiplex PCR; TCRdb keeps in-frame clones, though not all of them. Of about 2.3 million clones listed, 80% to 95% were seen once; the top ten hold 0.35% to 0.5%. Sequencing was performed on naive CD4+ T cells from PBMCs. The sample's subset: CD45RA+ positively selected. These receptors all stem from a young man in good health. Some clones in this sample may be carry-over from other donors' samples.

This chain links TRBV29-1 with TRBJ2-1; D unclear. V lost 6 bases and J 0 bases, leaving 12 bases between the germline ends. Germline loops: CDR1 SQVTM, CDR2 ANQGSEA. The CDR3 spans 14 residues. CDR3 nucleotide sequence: TGCAGCGTCGCCGGGCGGAGCTCCTACAATGAGCAGTTCTTC. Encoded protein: CSVAGRSSYNEQFF.

The CDR3 sequence: CASSDVRLAGALDIQYF. The CDR3 bases are TGCGCCAGCAGTGACGTACGACTAGCGGGAGCCCTGGACATTCAGTACTTC. The rearrangement uses TRBV10-2 and TRBJ2-4; TRBD2 matches at 12 bases. Germline V lookup: CDR1 WSHSY, CDR2 SAAADI. The junction had 11 bases not matched to a gene; V was cut back by 3 bases and J by 8 bases. The CDR3 covers 17 residues.

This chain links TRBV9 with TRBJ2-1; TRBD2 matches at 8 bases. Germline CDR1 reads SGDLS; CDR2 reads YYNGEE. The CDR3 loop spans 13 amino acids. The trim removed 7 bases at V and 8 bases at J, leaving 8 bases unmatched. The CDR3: CASGKRELYEQFF. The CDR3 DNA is TGTGCCAGCGGGAAGCGGGAGTTATATGAGCAGTTCTTC.

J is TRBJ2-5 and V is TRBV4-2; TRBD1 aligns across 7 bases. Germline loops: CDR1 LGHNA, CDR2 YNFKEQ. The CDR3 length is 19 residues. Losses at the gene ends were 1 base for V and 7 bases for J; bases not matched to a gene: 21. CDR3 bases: TGTGCCAGCAGCCAAGGCAACGACAGGGTTTTTTTTCCTGTTCGGACCCAGTACTTC. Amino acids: CASSQGNDRVFFPVRTQYF.

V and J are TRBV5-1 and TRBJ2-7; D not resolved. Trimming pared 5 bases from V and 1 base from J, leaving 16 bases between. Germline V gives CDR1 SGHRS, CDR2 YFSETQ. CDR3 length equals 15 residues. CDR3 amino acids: CASSETGLKSYEQYF. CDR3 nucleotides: TGCGCCAGCAGTGAAACGGGCTTGAAGTCCTACGAGCAGTACTTC.

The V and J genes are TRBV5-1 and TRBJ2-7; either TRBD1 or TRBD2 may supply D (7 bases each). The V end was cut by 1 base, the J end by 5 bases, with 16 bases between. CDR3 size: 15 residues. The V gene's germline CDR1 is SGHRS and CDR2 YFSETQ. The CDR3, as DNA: TGCGCCAGCAGCTTGTCCCAGGGGGGGATCCACGAGCAGTACTTC. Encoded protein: CASSLSQGGIHEQYF.

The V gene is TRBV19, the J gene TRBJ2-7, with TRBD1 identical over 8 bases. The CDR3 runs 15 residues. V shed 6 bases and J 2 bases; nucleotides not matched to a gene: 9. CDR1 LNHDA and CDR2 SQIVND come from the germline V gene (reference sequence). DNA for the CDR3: TGTGCCAGTAGCTATGGACAGGGAAGGACCTACGAGCAGTACTTC. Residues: CASSYGQGRTYEQYF.

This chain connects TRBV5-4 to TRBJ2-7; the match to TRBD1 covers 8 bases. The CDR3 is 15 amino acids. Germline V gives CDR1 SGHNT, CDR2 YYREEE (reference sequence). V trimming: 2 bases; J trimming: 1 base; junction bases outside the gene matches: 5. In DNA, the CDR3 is TGTGCCAGCAGCTTCAACTACAGGGGGTCCTACGAGCAGTACTTC. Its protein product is CASSFNYRGSYEQYF.

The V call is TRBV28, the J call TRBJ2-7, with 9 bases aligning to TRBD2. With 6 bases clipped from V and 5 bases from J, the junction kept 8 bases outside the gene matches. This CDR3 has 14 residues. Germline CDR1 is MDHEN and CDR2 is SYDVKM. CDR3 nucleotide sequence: TGTGCCAGCAGAGTTAGCGGGAGCCCCCACGAGCAGTACTTC. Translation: CASRVSGSPHEQYF.

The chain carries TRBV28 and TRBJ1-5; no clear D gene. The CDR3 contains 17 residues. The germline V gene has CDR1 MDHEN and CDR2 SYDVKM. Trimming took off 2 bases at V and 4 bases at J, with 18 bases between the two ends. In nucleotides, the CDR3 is TGTGCCAGCAGTTTAAAAATCGGGCCCTATTCAAATCAGCCCCAGCATTTT. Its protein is CASSLKIGPYSNQPQHF. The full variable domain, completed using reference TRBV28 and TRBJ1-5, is DVKVTQSSRYLVKRTGEKVFLECVQDMDHENMFWYRQDPGLGLRLIYFSYDVKMKEKGDIPEGYSVSREKKERFSLILESASTNQTSMYLCASSLKIGPYSNQPQHFGDGTRLSIL.

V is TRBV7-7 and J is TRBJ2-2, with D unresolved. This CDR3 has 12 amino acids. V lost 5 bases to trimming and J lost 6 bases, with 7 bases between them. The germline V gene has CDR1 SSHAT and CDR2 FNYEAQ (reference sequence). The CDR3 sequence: CASSPEAGELFF. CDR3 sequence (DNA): TGTGCCAGCAGCCCAGAGGCCGGGGAGCTGTTTTTT.

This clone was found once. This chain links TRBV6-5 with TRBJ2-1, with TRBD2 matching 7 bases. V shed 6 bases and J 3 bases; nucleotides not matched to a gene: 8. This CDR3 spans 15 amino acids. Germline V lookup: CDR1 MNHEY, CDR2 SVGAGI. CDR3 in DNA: TGTGCCAGCAGGCCCGGGACTACCCACTACAATGAGCAGTTCTTC. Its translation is CASRPGTTHYNEQFF.

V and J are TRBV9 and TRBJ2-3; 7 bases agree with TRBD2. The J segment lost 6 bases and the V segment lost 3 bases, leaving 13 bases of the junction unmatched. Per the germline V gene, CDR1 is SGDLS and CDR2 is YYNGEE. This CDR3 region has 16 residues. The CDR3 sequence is CASSGVLAPTRDTQYF. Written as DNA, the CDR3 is TGTGCCAGCAGCGGTGTACTAGCGCCAACCCGGGATACGCAGTATTTT.

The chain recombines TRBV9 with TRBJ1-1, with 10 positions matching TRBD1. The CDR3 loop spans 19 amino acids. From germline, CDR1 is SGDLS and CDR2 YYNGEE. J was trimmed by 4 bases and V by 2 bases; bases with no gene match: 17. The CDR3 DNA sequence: TGTGCCAGCAGCGTGACAACCGGGACAGGGGTTTCGTATGGCACTGAAGCTTTCTTT. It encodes CASSVTTGTGVSYGTEAFF.

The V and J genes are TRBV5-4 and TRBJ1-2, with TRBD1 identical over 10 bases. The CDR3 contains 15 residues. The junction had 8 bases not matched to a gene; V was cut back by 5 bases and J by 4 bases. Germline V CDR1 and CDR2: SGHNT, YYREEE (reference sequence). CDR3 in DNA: TGTGCCAGCAGTCACCGGGACAGGGGTTTCTATGGCTACACCTTC. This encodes CASSHRDRGFYGYTF.

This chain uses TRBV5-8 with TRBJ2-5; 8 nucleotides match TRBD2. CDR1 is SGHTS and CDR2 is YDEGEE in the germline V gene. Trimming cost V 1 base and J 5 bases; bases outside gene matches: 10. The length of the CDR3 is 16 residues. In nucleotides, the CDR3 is TGTGCCAGCAGCTTGCCGGGAGGGGCTGACTGGGAGACCCAGTACTTC. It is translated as CASSLPGGADWETQYF.

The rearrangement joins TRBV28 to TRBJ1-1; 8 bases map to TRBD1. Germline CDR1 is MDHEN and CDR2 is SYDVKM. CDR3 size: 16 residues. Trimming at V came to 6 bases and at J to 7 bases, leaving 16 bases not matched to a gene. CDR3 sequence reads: CASSSKKGQAGFEAFF. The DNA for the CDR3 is TGTGCCAGCAGCTCCAAGAAGGGACAGGCCGGTTTTGAAGCTTTCTTT.

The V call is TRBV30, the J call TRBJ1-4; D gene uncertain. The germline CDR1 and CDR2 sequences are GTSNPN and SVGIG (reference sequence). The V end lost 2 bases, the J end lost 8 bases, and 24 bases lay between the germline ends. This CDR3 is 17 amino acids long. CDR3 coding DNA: TGTGCCTGGAGTAGGACTAGCGGGAGAGGTTTAGAGGAAAAACTGTTTTTT. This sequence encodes CAWSRTSGRGLEEKLFF.

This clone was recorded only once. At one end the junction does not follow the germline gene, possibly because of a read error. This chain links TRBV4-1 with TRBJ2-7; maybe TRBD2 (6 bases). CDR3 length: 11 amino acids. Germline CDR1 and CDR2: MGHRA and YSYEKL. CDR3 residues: CASSRSGEIHF. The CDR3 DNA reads TGCGCCAGCAGCCGTAGCGGCGAAATACACTTC.

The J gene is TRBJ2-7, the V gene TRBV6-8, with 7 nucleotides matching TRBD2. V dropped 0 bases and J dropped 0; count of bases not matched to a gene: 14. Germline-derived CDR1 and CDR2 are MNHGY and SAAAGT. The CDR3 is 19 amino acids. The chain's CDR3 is CASSYSNPRRTRDSYEQYF. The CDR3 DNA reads TGTGCCAGCAGTTACTCGAATCCCCGGAGGACTAGAGACTCCTACGAGCAGTACTTC.

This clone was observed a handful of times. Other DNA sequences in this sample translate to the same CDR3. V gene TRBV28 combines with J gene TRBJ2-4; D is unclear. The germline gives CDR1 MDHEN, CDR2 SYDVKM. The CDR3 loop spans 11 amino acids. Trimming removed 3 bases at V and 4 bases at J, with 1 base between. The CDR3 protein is CASSLKNIQYF. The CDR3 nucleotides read TGTGCCAGCAGTTTGAAAAACATTCAGTACTTC.